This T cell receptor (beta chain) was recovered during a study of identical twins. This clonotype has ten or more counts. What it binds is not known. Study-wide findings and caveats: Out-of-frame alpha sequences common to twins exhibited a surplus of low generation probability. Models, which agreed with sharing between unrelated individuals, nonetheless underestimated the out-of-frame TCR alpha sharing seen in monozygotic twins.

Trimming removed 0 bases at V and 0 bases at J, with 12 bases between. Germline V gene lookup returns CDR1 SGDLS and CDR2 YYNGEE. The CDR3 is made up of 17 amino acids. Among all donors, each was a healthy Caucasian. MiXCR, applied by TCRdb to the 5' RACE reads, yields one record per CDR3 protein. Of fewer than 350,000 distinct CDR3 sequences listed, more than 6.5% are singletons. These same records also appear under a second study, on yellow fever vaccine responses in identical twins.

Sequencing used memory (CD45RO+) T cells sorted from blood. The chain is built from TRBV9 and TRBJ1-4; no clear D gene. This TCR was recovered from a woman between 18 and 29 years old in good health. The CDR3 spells CASSVGVGTTTNEKLFF. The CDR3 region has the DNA TGTGCCAGCAGCGTAGGTGTAGGTACGACAACTAATGAAAAACTGTTTTTT.